The TCR beta chain described here comes from a study of T cell responses to AZD1222 COVID-19 vaccine. Study details: Second-dose intervals of approximately 4 or approximately 12 weeks were pooled. Study-wide findings and caveats: Unmutated regions of variants are reportedly targeted by nearly half of spike-specific TCRs. Spike-specific TCR breadth rose after two AZD1222 doses, and depth rose as well.

V dropped 2 bases and J dropped 0 bases, with 11 bases sitting between them. The CDR3 is 15 amino acids. The table came from immunoSEQ multiplex PCR; TCRdb's copy has only in-frame clones and leaves some out. The data contain over 95,000 clones, 90% to 95% of them singletons. On this clone: Its antigen is as yet unknown.

This specimen was peripheral blood, taken on day 0 of AZD1222 vaccination. The chain has TRBV5-3 and TRBJ1-1; D remains ambiguous. TRBV5-3 is noted as an ORF with a role that remains uncertain. The source of this sequence is an adult in good health. CDR3: CARSFVIVLNTEAFF. In DNA, the CDR3 is TGTGCCAGAAGCTTTGTCATAGTGTTGAACACTGAAGCTTTCTTT.